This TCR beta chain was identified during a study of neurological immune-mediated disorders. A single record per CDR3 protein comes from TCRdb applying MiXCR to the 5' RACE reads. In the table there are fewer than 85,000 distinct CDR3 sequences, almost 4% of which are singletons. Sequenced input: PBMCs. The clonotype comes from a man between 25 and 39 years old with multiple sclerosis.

The CDR3 DNA sequence: TGCAGCGTAATTACAGGGGGCACTGAAGCTTTCTTT. Translating it yields CSVITGGTEAFF. This chain uses TRBV29-1 with TRBJ1-1; 8 bases fit TRBD1. The CDR3 runs 12 residues. Trimming took 6 bases from V and 4 from J; bases not matched to a gene: 4. The germline V gene has CDR1 SQVTM and CDR2 ANQGSEA.